This T cell receptor (beta chain) stems from a study of T-cell memory formation after mild COVID-19. Regarding this clonotype: The junction does not match germline at one end; this may be a read error.

In germline, CDR1 is WSHSY, CDR2 SAAADI. The CDR3 runs 16 residues. TCRdb analysed the 5' RACE reads with MiXCR anew, one entry per CDR3 protein. The sample lists 70,000 to 95,000 distinct CDR3 sequences, around 13% occurring once. What was sequenced was PBMCs or a T cell subset sorted from them (not recorded which). The sequence was obtained from a man younger than 35 who had mild COVID-19 (a few samples of this study predate the infection). Cell type and time point are not known. The chain is built from TRBV10-2 and TRBJ2-1; 9 bases align to TRBD2. The CDR3 loop reads CARSAFLAGTNNEQFF. In nucleotides, the CDR3 is TGCGCCAGAAGTGCGTTCCTAGCGGGGACTAACAATGAGCAGTTCTTC.